The 12 T cell receptor beta chains below come from one sample, sequenced in a study of tumor-infiltrating lymphocytes in localized non-small cell lung cancer. TCRdb keeps only in-frame clones here, not all; method: immunoSEQ multiplex PCR. The table records 25,000 or so clones, just under 75% of them present only once. The sequenced material came from lung tumor tissue. The receptors derive from a human donor with non-small cell lung cancer.

The chain carries TRBV20-1 and TRBJ2-1; no clear D gene. CDR3 size: 11 residues. Trimming stripped 4 bases from V and 9 bases from J, with 10 bases between. Germline V gene lookup returns CDR1 DFQATT and CDR2 SNEGSKA (reference sequence). CDR3 region: CSAKVLGEQFF. CDR3 sequence (DNA): TGCAGTGCTAAGGTCCTGGGTGAGCAGTTCTTC.

The chain employs TRBV5-1 and TRBJ2-7; 8 bases align to TRBD1. Germline V gene lookup returns CDR1 SGHRS and CDR2 YFSETQ. V lost 0 bases, J lost 8 bases, and 7 bases stayed unmatched. The CDR3 extends over 14 amino acids. The CDR3 region has the DNA TGCGCCAGCAGCTTGGGGGGGACAGGATCACAGCAGTACTTC. Amino acids: CASSLGGTGSQQYF.

The DNA for the CDR3 is TGCGCCAGCAGCATGGGACAGGGGTCCTACGAGCAGTACTTC. This sequence encodes CASSMGQGSYEQYF. The rearrangement uses TRBV5-1 and TRBJ2-7; 10 nucleotides match TRBD1. CDR1 is SGHRS, CDR2 YFSETQ, per germline. The CDR3 is 14 amino acids. Trimming removed 4 bases from V and 1 base from J; junction bases left unmatched: 2.

The chain recombines TRBV7-2 with TRBJ2-3; TRBD2 matches 14 bases. CDR1 is SGHTA and CDR2 is FQGNSA in the germline V gene. V lost 5 bases and J lost 8; bases outside the gene matches: 12. The CDR3 runs 17 residues. In DNA form, the CDR3 reads TGTGCCAGCAGCCTCGGGACTAGCGGGGGAGGGGGTAGTACGCAGTATTTT. Translation gives CASSLGTSGGGGSTQYF.

This chain joins TRBV11-3 and TRBJ2-1; no firm D call. V was cut by 4 bases and J by 6 bases, with 19 bases left in between. Germline V gene data show CDR1 as SGHNT and CDR2 as YENEEA. CDR3 length: 16 amino acids. The CDR3 sequence: CASSSLGGADPNEQFF. CDR3 in DNA: TGTGCCAGCAGCTCCCTCGGCGGCGCAGACCCCAATGAGCAGTTCTTC. Variable domain in full (rest from reference TRBV11-3 and TRBJ2-1): EAGVVQSPRYKIIEKKQPVAFWCNPISGHNTLYWYLQNLGQGPELLIRYENEEAVDDSQLPKDRFSAERLKGVDSTLKIQPAELGDSAVYLCASSSLGGADPNEQFFGPGTRLTVL.

This clone is labeled as medium-sized. The J gene is TRBJ1-6, the V gene TRBV5-4, with D hard to call. The length of the CDR3 is 15 residues. Trimming took off 3 bases at V and 9 bases at J, with 16 bases between the two ends. CDR1 is SGHNT, CDR2 YYREEE, per germline (reference sequence). CDR3 in amino acids: CASSWATGLGSPLHF. CDR3 in DNA: TGTGCCAGCAGCTGGGCCACCGGGTTGGGTTCACCCCTCCACTTT.

The chain combines TRBV21-1 with TRBJ1-6. TRBV21-1 is termed a pseudogene. The CDR3 length is 14 residues. CDR3 amino acids: CASSTLSYNSPLHF. CDR3 sequence (DNA): TGTGCCAGCAGCACCCTGAGCTATAATTCACCCCTCCACTTT.

The V and J genes are TRBV27 and TRBJ1-4; possible D gene TRBD1, 6 bases. Germline lookup yields CDR1 MNHEY and CDR2 SMNVEV (reference sequence). This CDR3 comprises 15 residues. The V and J ends lost 6 bases and 6 bases respectively, with 17 bases between them. The CDR3 DNA reads as TGTGCCAGCAGCCGAGTGCAGGGGCCCGATGAAAAACTGTTTTTT. It translates to CASSRVQGPDEKLFF.

The chain has TRBV7-4 and TRBJ2-7, with D tentatively TRBD2 (5 bases). V lost 6 bases and J lost 3, with 18 bases in between. There are 15 residues in the CDR3. Per germline, CDR1 SGHVT and CDR2 SQSDAQ. The CDR3, as DNA: TGTGCCAGCAGACAAAAAACGTCTAGCATCTACGAGCAGTACTTC. Translation gives CASRQKTSSIYEQYF.

The rearrangement uses TRBV7-2 and TRBJ2-3, with D perhaps matching TRBD1 or TRBD2 (5 bases each). The length of the CDR3 is 14 residues. Per germline, CDR1 SGHTA and CDR2 FQGNSA. Trimming shortened V by 3 bases and J by 6 bases, and 13 bases separated the two germline ends. The CDR3 region is CASSFEGPGDTQYF. The CDR3 coding sequence is TGTGCCAGCAGCTTTGAGGGGCCCGGGGATACGCAGTATTTT.

The chain joins TRBV30 to TRBJ1-4, with D uncertain. This CDR3 region has 12 residues. V lost 4 bases, J lost 7 bases, and 10 bases lay in between. The germline V gene has CDR1 GTSNPN and CDR2 SVGIG (reference sequence). CDR3 loop: CAWMVVGEKLFF. The CDR3 DNA follows: TGTGCCTGGATGGTGGTTGGTGAAAAACTGTTTTTT.

This clone was seen only a few times. The CDR3 nucleotides are TGTGCCAGCTCACTAAGGGGCAGTGATGGCTACACCTTC. Its translation: CASSLRGSDGYTF. The rearrangement links TRBV18 to TRBJ1-2; a possible D gene is TRBD1 (5 bases). The germline V gene has CDR1 KGHSH and CDR2 LQKENI. Deletions cut 4 bases from V and 6 bases from J, with 12 bases between. CDR3 size: 13 residues.